This T cell receptor beta chain was retrieved from a study of human T cells and chemical hapten exposure. Whole-study findings and limits: Expanded TCRs were compared with controls, and the expanded TCRs formed significantly more large CDR3 similarity clusters.

Note on this clonotype: Its antigen is unidentified.

This CDR3 contains 12 residues. J lost 11 bases, V lost 3 bases, and 5 bases had no gene match. Germline CDR1 reads SGHVS; CDR2 reads FQNEAQ. Each CDR3 protein gets one entry after TCRdb re-called the RACE reads with MiXCR. The repertoire holds tens of thousands of distinct CDR3 sequences, with under 13% as singletons. Time point in this sample: patch test 2, 6 weeks after DPC sensitization. Treatment: therapeutic diphenylcyclopropenone sensitization with weekly scalp DPC. The rearrangement joins TRBV7-8 to TRBJ1-1; 8 bases align to TRBD1. This specimen was whole blood, taken in connection with sensitization to the hapten diphenylcyclopropenone (DPC). The source is a woman in her forties or fifties with alopecia areata. Some clones in this sample may be carry-over from other donors' samples. The CDR3 DNA is TGTGCCAGCAGCTTGCAGGGGGCAGAGGCTTTCTTT. This sequence encodes CASSLQGAEAFF.